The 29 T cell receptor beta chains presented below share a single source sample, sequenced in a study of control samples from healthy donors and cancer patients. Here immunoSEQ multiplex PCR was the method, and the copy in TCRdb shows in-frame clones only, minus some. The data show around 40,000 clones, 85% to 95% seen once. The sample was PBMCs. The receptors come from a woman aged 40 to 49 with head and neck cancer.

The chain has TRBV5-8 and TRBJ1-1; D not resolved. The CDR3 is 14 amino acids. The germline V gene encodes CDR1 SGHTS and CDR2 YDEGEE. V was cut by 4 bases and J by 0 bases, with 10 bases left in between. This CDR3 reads CASSRPALNTEAFF. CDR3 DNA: TGTGCCAGCAGCCGACCGGCGTTGAACACTGAAGCTTTCTTT.

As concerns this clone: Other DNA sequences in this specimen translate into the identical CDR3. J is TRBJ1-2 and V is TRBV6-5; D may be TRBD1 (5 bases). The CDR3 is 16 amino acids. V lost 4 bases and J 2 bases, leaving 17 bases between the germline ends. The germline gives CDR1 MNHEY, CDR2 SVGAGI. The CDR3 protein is CASSFEGRGGNYGYTF. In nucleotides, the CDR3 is TGTGCCAGCAGTTTTGAGGGGCGGGGGGGGAACTATGGCTACACCTTC.

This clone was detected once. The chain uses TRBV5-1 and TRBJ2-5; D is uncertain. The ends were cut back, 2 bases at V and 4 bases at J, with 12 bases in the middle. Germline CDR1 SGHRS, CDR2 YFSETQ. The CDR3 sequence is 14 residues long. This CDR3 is CASSFALHGETQYF. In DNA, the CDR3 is TGCGCCAGCAGCTTCGCTCTCCATGGAGAGACCCAGTACTTC.

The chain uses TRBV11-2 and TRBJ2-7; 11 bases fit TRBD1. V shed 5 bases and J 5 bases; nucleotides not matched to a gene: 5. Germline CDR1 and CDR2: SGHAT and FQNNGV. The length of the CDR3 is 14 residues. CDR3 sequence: CASSPRTGGDEQYF. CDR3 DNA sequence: TGTGCCAGCAGCCCGCGGACAGGGGGCGACGAGCAGTACTTC.

The CDR3 nucleotides are TGTGCCAGCAGCTTGCGGTCCTGGAGCACAGATACGCAGTATTTT. Protein sequence: CASSLRSWSTDTQYF. V usage is TRBV5-6 and J usage is TRBJ2-3; D is unclear. Trimming took off 1 base at V and 0 bases at J, with 9 bases between the two ends. The germline gives CDR1 SGHDT, CDR2 YYEEEE. CDR3 size: 15 residues.

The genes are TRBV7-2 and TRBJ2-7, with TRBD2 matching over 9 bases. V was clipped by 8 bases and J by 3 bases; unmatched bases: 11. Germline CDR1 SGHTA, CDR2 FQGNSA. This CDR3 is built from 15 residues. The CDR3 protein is CASSHGSGRGYEQYF. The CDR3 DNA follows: TGTGCCAGCTCCCACGGTAGCGGGAGAGGCTACGAGCAGTACTTC.

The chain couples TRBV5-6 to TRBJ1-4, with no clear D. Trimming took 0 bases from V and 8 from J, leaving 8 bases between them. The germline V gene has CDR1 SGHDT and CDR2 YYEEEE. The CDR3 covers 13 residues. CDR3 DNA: TGTGCCAGCAGCTTGGTCGACGGGGAAAAACTGTTTTTT. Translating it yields CASSLVDGEKLFF. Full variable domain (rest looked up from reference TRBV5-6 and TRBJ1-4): DAGVTQSPTHLIKTRGQQVTLRCSPKSGHDTVSWYQQALGQGPQFIFQYYEEEERQRGNFPDRFSGHQFPNYSSELNVNALLLGDSALYLCASSLVDGEKLFFGSGTQLSVL.

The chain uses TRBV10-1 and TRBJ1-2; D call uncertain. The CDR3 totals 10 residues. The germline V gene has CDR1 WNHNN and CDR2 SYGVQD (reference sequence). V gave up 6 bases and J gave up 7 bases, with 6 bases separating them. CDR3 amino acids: CASRGCGYTF. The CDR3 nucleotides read TGCGCCAGCAGAGGGTGTGGCTACACCTTC.

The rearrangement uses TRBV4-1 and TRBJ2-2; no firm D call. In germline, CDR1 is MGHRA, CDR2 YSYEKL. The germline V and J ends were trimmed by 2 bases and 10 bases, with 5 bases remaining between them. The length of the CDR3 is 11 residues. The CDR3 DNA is TGCGCCAGCAGCCAAAGCGTGGAGCTGTTTTTT. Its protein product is CASSQSVELFF.

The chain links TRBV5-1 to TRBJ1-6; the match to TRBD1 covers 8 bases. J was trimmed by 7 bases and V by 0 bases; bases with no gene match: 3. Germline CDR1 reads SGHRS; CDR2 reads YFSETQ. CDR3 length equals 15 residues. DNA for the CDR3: TGCGCCAGCAGCTTGGAGGACAGGGTAAATTCACCCCTCCACTTT. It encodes CASSLEDRVNSPLHF. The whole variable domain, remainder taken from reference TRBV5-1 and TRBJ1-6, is KAGVTQTPRYLIKTRGQQVTLSCSPISGHRSVSWYQQTPGQGLQFLFEYFSETQRNKGNFPGRFSGRQFSNSRSEMNVSTLELGDSALYLCASSLEDRVNSPLHFGNGTRLTVT.

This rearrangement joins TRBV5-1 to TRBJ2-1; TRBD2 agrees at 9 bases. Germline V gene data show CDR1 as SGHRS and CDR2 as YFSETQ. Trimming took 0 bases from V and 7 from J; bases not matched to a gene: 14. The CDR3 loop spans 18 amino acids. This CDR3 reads CASSLGQGWREGQNEQFF. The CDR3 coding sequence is TGCGCCAGCAGCTTGGGGCAGGGGTGGCGGGAGGGCCAGAATGAGCAGTTCTTC.

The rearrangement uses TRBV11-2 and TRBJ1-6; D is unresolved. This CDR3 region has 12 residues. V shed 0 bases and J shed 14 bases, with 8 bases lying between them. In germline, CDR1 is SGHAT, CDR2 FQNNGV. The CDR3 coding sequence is TGTGCCAGCAGCTTAGATCTGGGTTCCCTCCACTTT. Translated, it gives CASSLDLGSLHF.

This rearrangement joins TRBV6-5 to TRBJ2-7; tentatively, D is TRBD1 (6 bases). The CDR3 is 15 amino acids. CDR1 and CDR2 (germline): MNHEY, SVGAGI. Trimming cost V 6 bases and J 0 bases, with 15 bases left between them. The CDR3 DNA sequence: TGTGCCAGCAGACACCGGGACACGAGCTCCTACGAGCAGTACTTC. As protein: CASRHRDTSSYEQYF.

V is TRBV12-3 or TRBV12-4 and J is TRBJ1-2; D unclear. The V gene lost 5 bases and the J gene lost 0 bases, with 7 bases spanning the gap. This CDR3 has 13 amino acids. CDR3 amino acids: CASSNGPNYGYTF. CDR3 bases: TGTGCCAGCAGTAACGGACCTAACTATGGCTACACCTTC.

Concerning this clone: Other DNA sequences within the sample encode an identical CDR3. The CDR3: CASSLGGSNQPQHF. For the CDR3, the DNA is TGTGCCAGCAGTTTAGGAGGTAGCAATCAGCCCCAGCATTTT. V usage is TRBV28 and J usage is TRBJ1-5; D not resolved. CDR3 length equals 14 residues. Trimming pared 2 bases from V and 0 bases from J, leaving 5 bases between. Germline CDR1 is MDHEN and CDR2 is SYDVKM. Filled out from reference TRBV28 and TRBJ1-5, the complete variable domain reads DVKVTQSSRYLVKRTGEKVFLECVQDMDHENMFWYRQDPGLGLRLIYFSYDVKMKEKGDIPEGYSVSREKKERFSLILESASTNQTSMYLCASSLGGSNQPQHFGDGTRLSIL.

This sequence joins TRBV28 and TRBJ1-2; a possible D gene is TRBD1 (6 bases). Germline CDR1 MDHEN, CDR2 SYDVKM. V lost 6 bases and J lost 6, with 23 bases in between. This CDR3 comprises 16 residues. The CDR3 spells CASRPSTRDKGDGYTF. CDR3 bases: TGTGCCAGCAGGCCGTCGACCAGGGACAAGGGGGATGGCTACACCTTC.

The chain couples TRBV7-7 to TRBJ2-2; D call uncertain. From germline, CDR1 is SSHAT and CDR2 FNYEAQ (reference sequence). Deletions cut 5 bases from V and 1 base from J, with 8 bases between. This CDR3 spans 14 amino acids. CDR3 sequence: CASSPPRNTGELFF. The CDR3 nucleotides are TGTGCCAGCAGCCCCCCGCGGAACACCGGGGAGCTGTTTTTT. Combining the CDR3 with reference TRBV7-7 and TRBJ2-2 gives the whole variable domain GAGVSQSPRYKVTKRGQDVTLRCDPISSHATLYWYQQALGQGPEFLTYFNYEAQPDKSGLPSDRFSAERPEGSISTLTIQRTEQRDSAMYRCASSPPRNTGELFFGEGSRLTVL.

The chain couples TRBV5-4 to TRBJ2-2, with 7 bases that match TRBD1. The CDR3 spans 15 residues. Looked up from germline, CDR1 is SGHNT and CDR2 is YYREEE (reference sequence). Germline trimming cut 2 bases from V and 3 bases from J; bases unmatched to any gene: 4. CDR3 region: CASSFGTEDTGELFF. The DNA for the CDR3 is TGTGCCAGCAGCTTCGGGACAGAAGACACCGGGGAGCTGTTTTTT.

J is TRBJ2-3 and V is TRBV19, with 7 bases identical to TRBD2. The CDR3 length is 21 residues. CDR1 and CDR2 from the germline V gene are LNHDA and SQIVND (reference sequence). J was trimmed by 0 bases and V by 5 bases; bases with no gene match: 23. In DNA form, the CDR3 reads TGTGCCAGTAGTCCCAGTTTGGGGACTACGGGTGCGGGCCTTAGCACAGATACGCAGTATTTT. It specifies CASSPSLGTTGAGLSTDTQYF.

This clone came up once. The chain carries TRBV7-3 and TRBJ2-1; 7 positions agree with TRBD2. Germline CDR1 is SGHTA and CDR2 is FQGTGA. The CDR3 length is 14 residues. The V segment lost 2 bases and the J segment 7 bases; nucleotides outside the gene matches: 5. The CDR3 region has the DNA TGTGCCAGCAGCTTACTGGGTAGCGGGAATGAGCAGTTCTTC. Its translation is CASSLLGSGNEQFF.

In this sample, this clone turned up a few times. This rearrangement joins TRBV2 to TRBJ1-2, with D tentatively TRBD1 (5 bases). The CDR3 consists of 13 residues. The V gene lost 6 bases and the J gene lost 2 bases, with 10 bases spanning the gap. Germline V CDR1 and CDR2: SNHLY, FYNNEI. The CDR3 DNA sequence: TGTGCCAGCAGCGGACATGCAAACTATGGCTACACCTTC. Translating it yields CASSGHANYGYTF.

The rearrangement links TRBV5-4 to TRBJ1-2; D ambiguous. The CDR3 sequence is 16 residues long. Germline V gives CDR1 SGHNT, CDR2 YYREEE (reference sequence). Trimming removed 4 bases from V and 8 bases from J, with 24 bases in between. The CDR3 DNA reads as TGTGCCAGCAGCCCCATTCGGGCGGCGGGCGAGAGCGGCTACACCTTC. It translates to CASSPIRAAGESGYTF.

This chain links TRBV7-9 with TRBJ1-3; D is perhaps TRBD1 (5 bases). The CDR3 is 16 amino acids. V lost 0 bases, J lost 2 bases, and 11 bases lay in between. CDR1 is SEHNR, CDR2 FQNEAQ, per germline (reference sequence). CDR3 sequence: CASSLARGSAGNTIYF. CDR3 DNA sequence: TGTGCCAGCAGCTTAGCGAGGGGTTCGGCTGGAAACACCATATATTTT.

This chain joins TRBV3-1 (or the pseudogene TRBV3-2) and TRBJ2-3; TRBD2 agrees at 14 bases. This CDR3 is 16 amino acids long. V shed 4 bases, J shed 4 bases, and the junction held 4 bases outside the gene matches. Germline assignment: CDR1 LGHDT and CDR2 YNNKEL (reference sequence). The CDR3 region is CASSLGLAGVSDTQYF. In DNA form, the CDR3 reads TGTGCCAGCAGCCTGGGACTAGCGGGAGTATCAGATACGCAGTATTTT.

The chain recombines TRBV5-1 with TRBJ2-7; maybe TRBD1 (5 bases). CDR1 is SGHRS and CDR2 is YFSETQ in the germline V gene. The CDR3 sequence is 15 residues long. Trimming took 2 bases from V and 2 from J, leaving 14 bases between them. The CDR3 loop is CASSFSPQGAYEQYF. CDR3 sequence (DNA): TGCGCCAGCAGCTTCTCGCCGCAGGGCGCCTACGAGCAGTACTTC.

The CDR3 region is CASSPRPGQETQYF. In DNA, the CDR3 is TGTGCCAGCAGCCCGAGGCCGGGACAAGAGACCCAGTACTTC. The V and J genes are TRBV5-8 and TRBJ2-5, with D maybe TRBD2 (5 bases). The CDR3 loop spans 14 amino acids. Between the trimmed V and J ends, which lost 4 bases and 2 bases, there was a span of 12 bases. Germline V gene sequence: CDR1 SGHTS, CDR2 YDEGEE.

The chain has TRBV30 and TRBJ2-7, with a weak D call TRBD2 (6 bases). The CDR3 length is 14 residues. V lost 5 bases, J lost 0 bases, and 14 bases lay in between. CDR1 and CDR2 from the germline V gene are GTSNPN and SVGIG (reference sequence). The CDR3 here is CAWSPIGSSYEQYF. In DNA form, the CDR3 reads TGTGCCTGGTCCCCAATCGGGAGCTCCTACGAGCAGTACTTC. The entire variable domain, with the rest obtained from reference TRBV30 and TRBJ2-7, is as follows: SQTIHQWPATLVQPVGSPLSLECTVEGTSNPNLYWYRQAAGRGLQLLFYSVGIGQISSEVPQNLSASRPQDRQFILSSKKLLLSDSGFYLCAWSPIGSSYEQYFGPGTRLTVT.

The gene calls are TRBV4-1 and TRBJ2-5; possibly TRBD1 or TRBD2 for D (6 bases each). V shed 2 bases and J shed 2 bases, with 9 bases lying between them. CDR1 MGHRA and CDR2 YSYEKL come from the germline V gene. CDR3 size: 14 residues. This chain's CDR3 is CASSQQGRQETQYF. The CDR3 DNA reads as TGCGCCAGCAGCCAACAGGGGAGGCAAGAGACCCAGTACTTC.

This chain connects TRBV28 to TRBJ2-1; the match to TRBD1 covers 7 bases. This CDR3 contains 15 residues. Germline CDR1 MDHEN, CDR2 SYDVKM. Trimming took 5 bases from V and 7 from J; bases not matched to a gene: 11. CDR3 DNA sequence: TGTGCCAGCAGTGATGACAGGGAATTAGGGAATGAGCAGTTCTTC. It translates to CASSDDRELGNEQFF.